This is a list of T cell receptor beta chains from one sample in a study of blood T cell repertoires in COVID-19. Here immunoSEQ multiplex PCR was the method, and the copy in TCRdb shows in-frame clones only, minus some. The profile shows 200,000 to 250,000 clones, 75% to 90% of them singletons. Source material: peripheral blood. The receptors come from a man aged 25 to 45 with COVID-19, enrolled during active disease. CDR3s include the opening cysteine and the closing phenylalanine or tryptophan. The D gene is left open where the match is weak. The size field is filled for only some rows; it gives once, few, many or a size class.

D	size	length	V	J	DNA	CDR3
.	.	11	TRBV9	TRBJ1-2	TGTGCCAGCAGCGTAGCCGGGGGAGTCACCTTC	CASSVAGGVTF
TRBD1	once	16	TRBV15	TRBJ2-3	TGTGCCACCAGCAGAGGGGACAGGGGGCTTAGAGATACGCAGTATTTT	CATSRGDRGLRDTQYF
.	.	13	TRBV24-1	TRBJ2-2	TGTGCCACCAGTGATGAGAGGAGCGGGGAGCTGTTTTTT	CATSDERSGELFF
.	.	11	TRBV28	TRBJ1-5	TGTGCCAGCAGTGAGACAGGTGCTCAGCATTTT	CASSETGAQHF
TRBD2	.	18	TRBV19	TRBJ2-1	TGTGCCAGTATTAGAACTAGCGGGGGGACAAGCTCCTACAATGAGCAGTTCTTC	CASIRTSGGTSSYNEQFF
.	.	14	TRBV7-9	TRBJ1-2	TGTGCCAGCAGCTTATTCCAGATTAACTATGGCTACACCTTC	CASSLFQINYGYTF
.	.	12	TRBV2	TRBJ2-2	TGTGCCAGCAGTGCGGACACCGGGGAGCTGTTTTTT	CASSADTGELFF
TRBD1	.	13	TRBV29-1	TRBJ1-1	TGCAGCGTGGCGGCCGGACAGGGGGTCGGGGCTTTCTTT	CSVAAGQGVGAFF
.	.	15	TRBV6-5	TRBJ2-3	TGTGCCAGCAGTTACTCGATCTCCAGGGGAGATACGCAGTATTTT	CASSYSISRGDTQYF
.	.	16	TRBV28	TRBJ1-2	TGTGCCAGCAGGCCTAACCCCGGGGGGCTGTACTATGGCTACACCTTC	CASRPNPGGLYYGYTF
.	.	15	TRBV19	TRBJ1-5	TGTGCCAGTAGTATGTTAGCAGGGGTAAATCAGCCCCAGCATTTT	CASSMLAGVNQPQHF
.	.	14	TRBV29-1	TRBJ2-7	TGCAGCGTTGCCCGGGATTCCGGAGCCTACGAGCAGTACTTC	CSVARDSGAYEQYF
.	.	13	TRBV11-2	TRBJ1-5	TGTGCCAGCAGCGTAAATCTCGATCAGCCCCAGCATTTT	CASSVNLDQPQHF
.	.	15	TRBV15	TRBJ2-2	TGTGCCACCAGCAGTCCTAGTCTCTACACCGGGGAGCTGTTTTTT	CATSSPSLYTGELFF
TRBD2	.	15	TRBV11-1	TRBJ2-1	TGTGCCAGTTCTCCGACTAGCGGGAGGGCCAATGAGCAGTTCTTC	CASSPTSGRANEQFF
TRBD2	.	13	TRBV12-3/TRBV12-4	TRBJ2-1	TGTGCCAGCCGGGGAGGGTCCTACAATGAGCAGTTCTTC	CASRGGSYNEQFF
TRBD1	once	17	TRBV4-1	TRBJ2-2	TGCGCCAGCAGCCACATGCAGGGGGCGTTTTACACCGGGGAGCTGTTTTTT	CASSHMQGAFYTGELFF
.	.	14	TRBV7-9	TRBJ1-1	TGTGCCAGCAGCTTAGCGGACAGAAACACTGAAGCTTTCTTT	CASSLADRNTEAFF
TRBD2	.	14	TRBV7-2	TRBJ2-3	TGTGCCAGCAGCTTCTCGGGGGGTACAGATACGCAGTATTTT	CASSFSGGTDTQYF
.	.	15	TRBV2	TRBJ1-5	TGTGCCAGCAGTGAAGCTGGAGCAGGGCGCCAGCCCCAGCATTTT	CASSEAGAGRQPQHF
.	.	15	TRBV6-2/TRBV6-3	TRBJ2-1	TGTGCCAGCAGTTATGGCTCGCCTCCTCGCAATGAGCAGTTCTTC	CASSYGSPPRNEQFF
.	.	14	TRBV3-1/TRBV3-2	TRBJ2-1	TGTGCCAGCAGCCAGACTACCTCCTACAATGAGCAGTTCTTC	CASSQTTSYNEQFF
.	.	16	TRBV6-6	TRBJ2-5	TGTGCCAGCAGCTCCCCCGCGACAGGAAGGCAAGAGACCCAGTACTTC	CASSSPATGRQETQYF
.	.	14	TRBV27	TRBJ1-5	TGTGCCAGCAGTTTAATGGGCCCCAATCAGCCCCAGCATTTT	CASSLMGPNQPQHF
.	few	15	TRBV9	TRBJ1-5	TGTGCCAGCAGCGCATTCGGACTGAACAATCAGCCCCAGCATTTT	CASSAFGLNNQPQHF
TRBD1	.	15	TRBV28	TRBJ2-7	TGTGCCAGCAGCCTTCGACAGGGTATTGTTACAGAGCAGTACTTC	CASSLRQGIVTEQYF
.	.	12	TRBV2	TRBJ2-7	TGTGCCAGCAGGGTGGACAGCTACGAGCAGTACTTC	CASRVDSYEQYF
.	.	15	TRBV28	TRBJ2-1	TGTGCCAGCAGTTTTGACAGCTCCGCTGCCAATGAGCAGTTCTTC	CASSFDSSAANEQFF
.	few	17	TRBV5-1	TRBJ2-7	TGCGCCAGCAGCTTGAACTCTCTCGTCCCTTACTCCTACGAGCAGTACTTC	CASSLNSLVPYSYEQYF
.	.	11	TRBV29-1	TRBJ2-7	TGCAGCGTTGTGGGAGGGGGCGAGCAGTACTTC	CSVVGGGEQYF
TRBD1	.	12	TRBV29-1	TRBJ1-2	TGCAGCGTTTACAGGGGGGTCTATGGCTACACCTTC	CSVYRGVYGYTF
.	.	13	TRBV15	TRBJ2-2	TGTGCCACCAGCAGAGATAGGGGTGGGGAGCTGTTTTTT	CATSRDRGGELFF
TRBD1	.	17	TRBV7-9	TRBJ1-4	TGTGCCAGCAGCCCTAGGACAGGGGCAGCAACTAATGAAAAACTGTTTTTT	CASSPRTGAATNEKLFF
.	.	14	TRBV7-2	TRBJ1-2	TGTGCCAGCAGCTTATTCAGGGATAGGTATGGCTACACCTTC	CASSLFRDRYGYTF
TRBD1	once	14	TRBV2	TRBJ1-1	TGTGCCAGCCGGGACAGGGGAAGGAACACTGAAGCTTTCTTT	CASRDRGRNTEAFF
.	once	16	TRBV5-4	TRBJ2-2	TGTGCCAGCAGCCCGGTCTCGGGACTTCCTTCCGGGGAGCTGTTTTTT	CASSPVSGLPSGELFF
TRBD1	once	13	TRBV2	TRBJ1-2	TGTGCCAGCAGATCAAGGACAGGAGGGGACTACACCTTC	CASRSRTGGDYTF
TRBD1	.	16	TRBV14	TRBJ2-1	TGTGCCAGCAGCCATATTCCGGGACAGGGCGACAATGAGCAGTTCTTC	CASSHIPGQGDNEQFF
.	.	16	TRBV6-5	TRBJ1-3	TGTGCCAGCAGTTACTCGTACAGAATATCGGCGAACACCATATATTTT	CASSYSYRISANTIYF
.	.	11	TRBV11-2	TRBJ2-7	TGTGCCAGCAGCCAGGGGGGCGAGCAGTACTTC	CASSQGGEQYF
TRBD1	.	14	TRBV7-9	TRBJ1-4	TGTGCCAGCAGCTCCGGGACAGGGCAGGAAAAACTGTTTTTT	CASSSGTGQEKLFF
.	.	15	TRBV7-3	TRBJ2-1	TGTGCCAGCAGCTTTTTACAGGGTTCCTACAATGAGCAGTTCTTC	CASSFLQGSYNEQFF
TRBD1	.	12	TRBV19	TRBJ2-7	TGTGCCACCGGGACAGGGGGGAGTGAGCAGTACTTC	CATGTGGSEQYF
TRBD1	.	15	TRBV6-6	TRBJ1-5	TGTGCCAGCAGGAGGGGGCCCGATAGCAATCAGCCCCAGCATTTT	CASRRGPDSNQPQHF
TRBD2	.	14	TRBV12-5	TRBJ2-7	TGTGCTACCACCACTAGCGCAAACTCCTACGAGCAGTACTTC	CATTTSANSYEQYF
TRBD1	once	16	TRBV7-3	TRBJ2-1	TGTGCCAGCAGCTTAATGTCGCAGGGGGCTGCCAATGAGCAGTTCTTC	CASSLMSQGAANEQFF
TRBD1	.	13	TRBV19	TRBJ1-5	TGTGCCAGTGGACAGGGGGCGTTTCAGCCCCAGCATTTT	CASGQGAFQPQHF
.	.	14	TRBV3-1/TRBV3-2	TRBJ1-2	TGTGCCAGCAGCCAAGATCGGGGACTGTATGGCTACACCTTC	CASSQDRGLYGYTF
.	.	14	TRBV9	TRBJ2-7	TGTGCCAGCAGCGTAGAAACAGGCTCCTACGAGCAGTACTTC	CASSVETGSYEQYF
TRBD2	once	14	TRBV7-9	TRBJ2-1	TGTGCCAGCAGCTTTAGCGGGGGATACAATGAGCAGTTCTTC	CASSFSGGYNEQFF
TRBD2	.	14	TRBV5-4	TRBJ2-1	TGTGCCAGCAGCGGCGGGAGCTCCTACAATGAGCAGTTCTTC	CASSGGSSYNEQFF
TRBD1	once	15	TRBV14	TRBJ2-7	TGTGCCAGCAGCGAGTTACAGGGGTGGTCCTACGAGCAGTACTTC	CASSELQGWSYEQYF
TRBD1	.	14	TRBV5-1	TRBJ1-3	TGCGCCAGCAGCGAGACAGGGGCTGGAAACACCATATATTTT	CASSETGAGNTIYF
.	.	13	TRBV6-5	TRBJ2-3	TGTGCCAGCGTGGACACAACCACAGATACGCAGTATTTT	CASVDTTTDTQYF
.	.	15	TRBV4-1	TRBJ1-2	TGCGCCAGCAGCCAAGGGGAGGGCAGGAGAAGAGGCTACACCTTC	CASSQGEGRRRGYTF
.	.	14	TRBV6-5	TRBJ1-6	TGTGCCAGCAGATTGGACAGTAATAATTCACCCCTCCACTTT	CASRLDSNNSPLHF
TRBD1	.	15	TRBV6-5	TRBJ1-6	TGTGCCAGCAGTTACGCGGGACAGGGTTATTCACCCCTCCACTTT	CASSYAGQGYSPLHF
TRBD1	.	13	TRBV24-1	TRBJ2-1	TGTGCCACCAGTGATCTCGACAGGGCCGAGCAGTTCTTC	CATSDLDRAEQFF